This TCR beta chain is drawn from a study of T-cell reconstitution after alpha-beta-depleted transplantation in children. General study results and limits: Newly generated T cells supplied most T-cell counts and diversity one year post-transplant. Surviving recipient T cells and thymic progenitors underlay high day-60 TCRbeta diversity in some patients.

It was with unique molecular identifiers that the TCRbeta library was prepared. TCRdb passed the PCR reads through MiXCR, listing each CDR3 protein once. The data show under 300,000 distinct CDR3 sequences, under 14% seen once. This clonotype occurred many times. Antigen specificity is unknown. The ends lost 7 bases at V and 6 bases at J; junction bases unmatched: 14. CDR3 size: 17 residues. The TCR originated in a male patient aged 2-15 years who had a stem cell transplant for chronic granulomatous disease, so the T cells may come from the graft donor. The rearrangement joins TRBV12-3 or TRBV12-4 to TRBJ2-1; 11 positions match TRBD2. The sample in question was peripheral blood, obtained 180 days after TCRalphabeta/CD19-depleted stem cell transplant. CDR3 nucleotides: TGTGCCAGCACCCCACATAGCGGGGGGGTTTCGGGCAATGAGCAGTTCTTC. The encoded protein is CASTPHSGGVSGNEQFF.